This T cell receptor beta chain was captured by sequencing in a study of cytomegalovirus exposure and HLA in healthy donors. Study-wide background: There were 300 to 400 genotyped donors. Of these, 81% fell in the genetic ancestry cluster associated with self-reported Caucasian donors.

V was clipped by 5 bases and J by 1 base, with 8 bases between them. Per germline, CDR1 SGHVS and CDR2 FNYEAQ. The CDR3 runs 13 residues. It was with 60 Vbeta and 13 Jbeta primers that the PCR ran. Assay: immunoSEQ multiplex PCR; the TCRdb copy retains only in-frame clones and omits some. The sample comprises about 130,000 clones, roughly four fifths of which are singletons, and 2.5% to 3.5% rests with the top ten. Study-wide results and limits: According to an earlier analysis, most TCR beta V segments yielded productive rearrangements about 90% or about 30% of the time. Available immune exposure information covered CMV serostatus only. Differences between HLA loci emerged in a later analysis of TCR association rates, with DRB1 most and HLA-C fewest.

This clone showed up just a few times. Antigen unknown. This receptor was identified in a man aged 25-45 years in good health and CMV-seronegative. The V and J genes are TRBV7-6 and TRBJ1-1; D gene unclear. The sample was PBMCs. The CDR3 DNA is TGTGCCAGCAGCGAGACGGGGAACACTGAAGCTTTCTTT. Amino acids: CASSETGNTEAFF.